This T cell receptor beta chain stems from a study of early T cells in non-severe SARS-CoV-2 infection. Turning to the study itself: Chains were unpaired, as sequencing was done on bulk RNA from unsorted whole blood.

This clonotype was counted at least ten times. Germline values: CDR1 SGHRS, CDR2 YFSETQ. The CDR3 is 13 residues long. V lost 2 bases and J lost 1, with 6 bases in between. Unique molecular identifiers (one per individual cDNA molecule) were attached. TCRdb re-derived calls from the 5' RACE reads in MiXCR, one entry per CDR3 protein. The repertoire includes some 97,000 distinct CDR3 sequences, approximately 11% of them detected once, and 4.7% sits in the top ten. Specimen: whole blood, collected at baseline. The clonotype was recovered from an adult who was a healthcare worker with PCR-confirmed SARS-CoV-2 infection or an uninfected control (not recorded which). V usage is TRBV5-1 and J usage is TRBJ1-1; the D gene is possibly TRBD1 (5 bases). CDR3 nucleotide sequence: TGCGCCAGCAGCTTACAGGCGAACACTGAAGCTTTCTTT. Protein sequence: CASSLQANTEAFF.